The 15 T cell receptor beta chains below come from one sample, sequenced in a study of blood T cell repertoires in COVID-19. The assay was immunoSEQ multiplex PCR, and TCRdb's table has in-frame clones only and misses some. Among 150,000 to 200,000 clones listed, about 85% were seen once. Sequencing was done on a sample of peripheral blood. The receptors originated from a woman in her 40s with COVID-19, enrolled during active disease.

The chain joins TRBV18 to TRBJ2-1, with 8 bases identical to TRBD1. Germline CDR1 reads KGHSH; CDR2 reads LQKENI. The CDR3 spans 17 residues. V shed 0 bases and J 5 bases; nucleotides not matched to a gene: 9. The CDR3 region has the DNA TGTGCCAGCTCACCACCTCGCGGACAGGGTTTCGACAATGAGCAGTTCTTC. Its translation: CASSPPRGQGFDNEQFF.

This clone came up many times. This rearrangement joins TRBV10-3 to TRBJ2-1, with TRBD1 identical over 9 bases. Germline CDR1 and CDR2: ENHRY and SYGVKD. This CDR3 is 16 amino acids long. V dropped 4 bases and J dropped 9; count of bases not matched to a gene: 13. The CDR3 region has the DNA TGTGCCATCAGTGTGGAAGGGACAGGGATTGTTGGTGAGCAGTTCTTC. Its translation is CAISVEGTGIVGEQFF.

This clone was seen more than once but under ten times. CDR3 nucleotides: TGTGCCACCAGCAGAGGTCAGGGTAATGAAAAACTGTTTTTT. Its translation is CATSRGQGNEKLFF. The rearrangement links TRBV15 to TRBJ1-4; TRBD1 might be the D (5 bases). Germline V gene sequence: CDR1 LNHNV, CDR2 YYDKDF (reference sequence). V was pared by 1 base and J by 4 bases, with 7 bases between. The CDR3 has 14 residues. Complete variable domain (other parts from reference TRBV15 and TRBJ1-4): DAMVIQNPRYQVTQFGKPVTLSCSQTLNHNVMYWYQQKSSQAPKLLFHYYDKDFNNEADTPDNFQSRRPNTSFCFLDIRSPGLGDTAMYLCATSRGQGNEKLFFGSGTQLSVL.

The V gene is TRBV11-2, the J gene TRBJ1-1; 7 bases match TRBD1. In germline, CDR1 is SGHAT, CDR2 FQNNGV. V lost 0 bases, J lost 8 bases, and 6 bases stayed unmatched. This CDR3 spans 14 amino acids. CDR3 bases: TGTGCCAGCAGCTTAGAGGACAGGCCCAGGGAAGCTTTCTTT. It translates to CASSLEDRPREAFF.

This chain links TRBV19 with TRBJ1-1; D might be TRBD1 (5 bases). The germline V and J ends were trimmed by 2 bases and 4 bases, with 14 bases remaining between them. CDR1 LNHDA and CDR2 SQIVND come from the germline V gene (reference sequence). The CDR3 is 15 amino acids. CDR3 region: CASSINAGFGTEAFF. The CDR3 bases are TGTGCCAGTAGTATAAATGCAGGGTTTGGCACTGAAGCTTTCTTT.

CDR3 in amino acids: CASSELQVSGNTIYF. CDR3 DNA sequence: TGTGCCAGCAGTGAACTCCAGGTCTCTGGAAACACCATATATTTT. This chain links TRBV2 with TRBJ1-3; D is ambiguous. The V gene lost 2 bases and the J gene lost 0 bases, with 8 bases spanning the gap. This CDR3 has 15 amino acids. The germline V gene encodes CDR1 SNHLY and CDR2 FYNNEI.

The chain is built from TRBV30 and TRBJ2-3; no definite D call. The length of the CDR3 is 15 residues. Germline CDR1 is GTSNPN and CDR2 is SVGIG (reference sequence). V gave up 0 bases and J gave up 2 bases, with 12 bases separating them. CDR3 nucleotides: TGTGCCTGGAGTGTCGGTGATTTATACACAGATACGCAGTATTTT. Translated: CAWSVGDLYTDTQYF.

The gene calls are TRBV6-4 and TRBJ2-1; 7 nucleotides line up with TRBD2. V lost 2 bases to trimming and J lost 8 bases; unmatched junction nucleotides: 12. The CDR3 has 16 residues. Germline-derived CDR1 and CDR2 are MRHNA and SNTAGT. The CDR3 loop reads CASSDGWTRGGDEQFF. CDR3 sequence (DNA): TGTGCCAGCAGTGACGGATGGACTCGGGGAGGGGATGAGCAGTTCTTC.

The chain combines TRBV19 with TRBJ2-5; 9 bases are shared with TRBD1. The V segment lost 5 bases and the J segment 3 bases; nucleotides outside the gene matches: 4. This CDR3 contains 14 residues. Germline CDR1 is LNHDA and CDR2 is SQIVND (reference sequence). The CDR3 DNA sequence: TGTGCCAGTAGTTCACAGGGGGCAAAAGAGACCCAGTACTTC. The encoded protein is CASSSQGAKETQYF.

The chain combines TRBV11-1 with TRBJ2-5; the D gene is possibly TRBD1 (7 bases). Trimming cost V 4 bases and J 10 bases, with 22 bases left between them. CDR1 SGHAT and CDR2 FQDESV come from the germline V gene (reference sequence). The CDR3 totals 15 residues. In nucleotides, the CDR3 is TGTGCCAGCAGCTCACCACAGGGGAGGAGGGGGAACCAGTACTTC. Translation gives CASSSPQGRRGNQYF.

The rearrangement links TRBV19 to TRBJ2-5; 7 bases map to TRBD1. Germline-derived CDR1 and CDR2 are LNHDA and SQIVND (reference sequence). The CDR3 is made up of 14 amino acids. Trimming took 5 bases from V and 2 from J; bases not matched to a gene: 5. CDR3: CASSARDRQETQYF. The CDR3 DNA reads TGTGCCAGTAGTGCCCGGGACAGACAAGAGACCCAGTACTTC.

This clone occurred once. CDR3 DNA: TGTGCCAGCAGCCGAGGACAGGGTAGGAACACTGAAGCTTTCTTT. It codes for CASSRGQGRNTEAFF. The chain links TRBV13 to TRBJ1-1; 8 bases are a match to TRBD1. The CDR3 is made up of 15 amino acids. The trim removed 5 bases at V and 1 base at J, leaving 6 bases unmatched. Germline V gene data show CDR1 as PRHDT and CDR2 as FYEKMQ (reference sequence).

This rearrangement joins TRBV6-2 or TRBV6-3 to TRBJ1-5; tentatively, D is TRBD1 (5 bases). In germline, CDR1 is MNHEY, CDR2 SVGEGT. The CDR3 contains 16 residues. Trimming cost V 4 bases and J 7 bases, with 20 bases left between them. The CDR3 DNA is TGTGCCAGCAGTTCCTCCGGGACTGGGGTACACCAGCCCCAGCATTTT. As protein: CASSSSGTGVHQPQHF.

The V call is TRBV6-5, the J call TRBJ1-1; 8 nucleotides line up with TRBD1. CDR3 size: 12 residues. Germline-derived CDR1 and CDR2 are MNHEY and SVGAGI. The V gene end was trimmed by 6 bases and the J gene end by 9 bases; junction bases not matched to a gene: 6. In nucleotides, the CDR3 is TGTGCCAGCAGACTGGGACAGGAAAAAGCTTTCTTT. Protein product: CASRLGQEKAFF.

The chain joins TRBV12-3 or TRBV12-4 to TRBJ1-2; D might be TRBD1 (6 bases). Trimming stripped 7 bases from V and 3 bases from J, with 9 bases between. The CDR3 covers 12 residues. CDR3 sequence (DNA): TGTGCCAGCACCGACAGGTACTATGGCTACACCTTC. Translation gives CASTDRYYGYTF.